The 29 T cell receptor beta chains reported below all come from one sample, sequenced in a study of shared clonotypes between healthy human individuals. The table came from immunoSEQ multiplex PCR; TCRdb's copy has only in-frame clones and leaves some out. The sample carries about a million clones, more than 65% recorded once. Sample: memory CD4+ T cells sorted from blood. Subset reported: CD45RA-negative fraction. Receptor source: a man aged 18 to 35 in good health.

This rearrangement joins TRBV14 to TRBJ2-3; 8 nucleotides match TRBD2. There are 16 residues in the CDR3. V lost 1 base to trimming and J lost 4 bases; unmatched junction nucleotides: 7. Germline V lookup: CDR1 SGHDN, CDR2 FVKESK. The CDR3 nucleotides are TGTGCCAGCAGCCAAGGTGCGGGACTAGTACCAGATACGCAGTATTTT. Protein sequence: CASSQGAGLVPDTQYF.

The chain couples TRBV6-6 to TRBJ2-1; tentative D call: TRBD1 (8 bases). With 5 bases removed from V and 6 bases from J, the gap between germline ends came to 14 bases. Looked up from germline, CDR1 is MNHNY and CDR2 is SVGAGI (reference sequence). CDR3 length: 14 residues. This CDR3 reads CASSSTGGGNEQFF. In DNA form, the CDR3 reads TGTGCCAGCAGTAGTACAGGGGGGGGCAATGAGCAGTTCTTC.

The rearrangement links TRBV11-1 to TRBJ2-3; 7 nucleotides match TRBD1. The ends lost 3 bases at V and 2 bases at J; junction bases unmatched: 8. The germline V gene has CDR1 SGHAT and CDR2 FQDESV (reference sequence). CDR3 length: 16 residues. The CDR3 region is CASSLGTELATDTQYF. DNA of the CDR3: TGTGCCAGCAGCTTGGGGACAGAGTTAGCCACAGATACGCAGTATTTT.

The rearrangement joins TRBV18 to TRBJ2-2, with 9 bases fitting TRBD1. V gave up 8 bases and J gave up 1 base; unmatched junction bases: 8. The CDR3 contains 16 residues. CDR1 is KGHSH and CDR2 is LQKENI in the germline V gene. In DNA form, the CDR3 reads TGTGCCAGCCGTTCCGTGGGACAGGGGAACACCGGGGAGCTGTTTTTT. Residues: CASRSVGQGNTGELFF.

This chain joins TRBV6-1 and TRBJ2-2; D uncertain. Germline assignment: CDR1 MNHNS and CDR2 SASEGT. The CDR3 runs to 13 residues. V gave up 4 bases and J gave up 0 bases, with 3 bases separating them. Written as DNA, the CDR3 is TGTGCCAGCAGTGTAGCGAACACCGGGGAGCTGTTTTTT. This translates into CASSVANTGELFF.

The rearrangement uses TRBV27 and TRBJ1-5; D unresolved. The germline CDR1 and CDR2 sequences are MNHEY and SMNVEV (reference sequence). V was trimmed by 5 bases and J by 5 bases, leaving 10 bases between them. The CDR3 is 13 amino acids. This chain's CDR3 is CASSQEPYQPQHF. As DNA, the CDR3 is TGTGCCAGCAGTCAAGAACCCTATCAGCCCCAGCATTTT.

V is TRBV6-5 and J is TRBJ1-2; D perhaps matches TRBD1 (5 bases). Germline V gene data show CDR1 as MNHEY and CDR2 as SVGAGI. Trimming shortened V by 1 base and J by 1 base, and 10 bases separated the two germline ends. The CDR3 length is 15 residues. CDR3 in amino acids: CASSYLQAHNYGYTF. As DNA, the CDR3 is TGTGCCAGCAGTTACTTACAGGCGCATAACTATGGCTACACCTTC.

The V and J genes are TRBV18 and TRBJ1-5, with D perhaps matching TRBD1 (5 bases). Looked up from germline, CDR1 is KGHSH and CDR2 is LQKENI. The V end was cut by 4 bases, the J end by 7 bases, with 11 bases between. The CDR3 sequence is 13 residues long. The CDR3 is CASSRGEGQPQHF. The CDR3 bases are TGTGCCAGCTCACGGGGGGAGGGCCAGCCCCAGCATTTT.

This clone was seen only a few times. The chain couples TRBV19 to TRBJ1-5; unclear D gene. Germline V gene data show CDR1 as LNHDA and CDR2 as SQIVND (reference sequence). Trimming took off 11 bases at V and 9 bases at J, with 20 bases between the two ends. The CDR3 consists of 13 residues. The CDR3 protein is CASKAAVGRPQHF. In DNA, the CDR3 is TGTGCCTCCAAGGCAGCGGTGGGTAGGCCCCAGCATTTT.

This chain connects TRBV7-3 to TRBJ2-1; 8 bases fit TRBD2. The CDR3 runs to 15 residues. Looked up from germline, CDR1 is SGHTA and CDR2 is FQGTGA. The J segment lost 3 bases and the V segment lost 4 bases, leaving 5 bases of the junction unmatched. CDR3 in DNA: TGTGCCAGCAGCTGGGGACTAGGCGTCTACAATGAGCAGTTCTTC. Its protein is CASSWGLGVYNEQFF. Supplemented by reference TRBV7-3 and TRBJ2-1, the full variable domain reads GAGVSQTPSNKVTEKGKYVELRCDPISGHTALYWYRQSLGQGPEFLIYFQGTGAADDSGLPNDRFFAVRPEGSVSTLKIQRTERGDSAVYLCASSWGLGVYNEQFFGPGTRLTVL.

The V call is TRBV5-1, the J call TRBJ1-1, with D unclear. Germline V gene sequence: CDR1 SGHRS, CDR2 YFSETQ. The CDR3 length is 13 residues. V lost 3 bases, J lost 3 bases, and 9 bases lay in between. The CDR3 sequence: CASSSESYTEAFF. The DNA of the CDR3 is TGCGCCAGCAGCTCGGAGAGCTACACTGAAGCTTTCTTT.

The rearrangement links TRBV6-5 to TRBJ1-1; maybe TRBD1 (6 bases). Germline V gene sequence: CDR1 MNHEY, CDR2 SVGAGI. This CDR3 has 14 residues. V shed 7 bases and J shed 4 bases, with 16 bases lying between them. The CDR3 bases are TGTGCCAGCACACCGACAGGACGAGGCACTGAAGCTTTCTTT. It yields the protein CASTPTGRGTEAFF.

Comment on this clone: The junction departs from the called germline gene at one end, perhaps through a read error. This chain joins TRBV6-6 and TRBJ2-5, with 7 bases lining up with TRBD1. Looked up from germline, CDR1 is MNHNY and CDR2 is SVGAGI (reference sequence). The CDR3 spans 12 residues. This CDR3 reads CASSYTDRDLDF. The CDR3 DNA reads as TGTGCCAGCAGTTACACAGACAGGGACCTAGACTTC.

V is TRBV4-3 and J is TRBJ1-1; possibly TRBD1 for D (6 bases). The length of the CDR3 is 14 residues. V gave up 4 bases and J gave up 3 bases, with 12 bases separating them. Germline assignment: CDR1 LGHNA and CDR2 YSLEER. Here the CDR3 reads CASSLQGRDTEAFF. As DNA, the CDR3 is TGCGCCAGCAGCCTCCAGGGGAGGGACACTGAAGCTTTCTTT.

The rearrangement joins TRBV7-9 to TRBJ2-1; 7 bases map to TRBD1. There are 17 residues in the CDR3. Germline V gene data show CDR1 as SEHNR and CDR2 as FQNEAQ (reference sequence). The V and J ends lost 5 bases and 6 bases, in that order; junction bases with no gene match: 16. The CDR3 reads CASSRNLQGPGGNEQFF. CDR3 bases: TGTGCCAGCAGCCGAAACCTACAGGGGCCTGGTGGCAATGAGCAGTTCTTC.

The chain couples TRBV2 to TRBJ1-2, with D maybe TRBD1 (6 bases). The CDR3 runs to 14 residues. Germline values: CDR1 SNHLY, CDR2 FYNNEI. Trimming shortened V by 6 bases and J by 4 bases, and 15 bases separated the two germline ends. DNA of the CDR3: TGTGCCAGCAGGGGGACACGGGAGAGCTATGGCTACACCTTC. As protein: CASRGTRESYGYTF.

The chain recombines TRBV5-1 with TRBJ2-5; D unresolved. V was cut by 1 base and J by 9 bases, with 16 bases left in between. CDR1 is SGHRS, CDR2 YFSETQ, per germline. This CDR3 region has 14 residues. The CDR3 protein is CASSLSALQMAQYF. CDR3 DNA sequence: TGCGCCAGCAGCTTGTCGGCCCTCCAAATGGCCCAGTACTTC. The variable domain in full, completed from reference TRBV5-1 and TRBJ2-5, reads KAGVTQTPRYLIKTRGQQVTLSCSPISGHRSVSWYQQTPGQGLQFLFEYFSETQRNKGNFPGRFSGRQFSNSRSEMNVSTLELGDSALYLCASSLSALQMAQYFGPGTRLLVL.

Worth noting for this clone: Other DNA sequences in the same sample also yield this CDR3. The chain employs TRBV7-9 and TRBJ2-5; unclear D gene. In germline, CDR1 is SEHNR, CDR2 FQNEAQ (reference sequence). This CDR3 has 15 amino acids. Trimming pared 0 bases from V and 2 bases from J, leaving 10 bases between. The CDR3 loop is CASSLALAAQETQYF. As DNA, the CDR3 is TGTGCCAGCAGCTTAGCCTTGGCAGCACAAGAGACCCAGTACTTC.

This chain connects TRBV5-1 to TRBJ2-7, with 15 bases lining up with TRBD2. Germline V gene data show CDR1 as SGHRS and CDR2 as YFSETQ. The trim removed 4 bases at V and 5 bases at J, leaving 4 bases unmatched. This CDR3 comprises 15 residues. The CDR3 DNA is TGCGCCAGCAGCACGGGACTAGCGGGGGGTAACGAGCAGTACTTC. Its protein product is CASSTGLAGGNEQYF.

V gene TRBV6-5 combines with J gene TRBJ2-2; D is ambiguous. V was trimmed by 6 bases and J by 3 bases, leaving 14 bases between them. The germline V gene has CDR1 MNHEY and CDR2 SVGAGI. The CDR3 is 15 amino acids. The CDR3: CASRAQSRHTGELFF. The CDR3 nucleotides read TGTGCCAGCAGGGCCCAATCCAGGCACACCGGGGAGCTGTTTTTT.

The rearrangement joins TRBV7-9 to TRBJ1-5, with a possible D match to TRBD1 (6 bases). V was trimmed by 5 bases and J by 5 bases, leaving 13 bases between them. CDR3 length: 14 amino acids. Per germline, CDR1 SEHNR and CDR2 FQNEAQ (reference sequence). The CDR3 here is CASSPGGPDQPQHF. CDR3 DNA sequence: TGTGCCAGCAGCCCGGGGGGGCCCGATCAGCCCCAGCATTTT. Based on the CDR3 plus reference TRBV7-9 and TRBJ1-5, the full variable domain is DTGVSQNPRHKITKRGQNVTFRCDPISEHNRLYWYRQTLGQGPEFLTYFQNEAQLEKSRLLSDRFSAERPKGSFSTLEIQRTEQGDSAMYLCASSPGGPDQPQHFGDGTRLSIL.

The CDR3 protein is CASRQRQGSDEQFF. In DNA form, the CDR3 reads TGCGCCAGCCGCCAACGACAGGGTAGCGATGAGCAGTTCTTC. This chain connects TRBV5-1 to TRBJ2-1; TRBD1 agrees at 7 bases. CDR1 is SGHRS and CDR2 is YFSETQ in the germline V gene. This CDR3 region has 14 residues. The V and J ends lost 7 bases and 8 bases, in that order; junction bases with no gene match: 12.

This clone showed up just a few times. The J gene is TRBJ1-1, the V gene TRBV6-6; D unclear. Trimming removed 8 bases at V and 1 base at J, with 11 bases between. The CDR3 length is 13 residues. The germline V gene has CDR1 MNHNY and CDR2 SVGAGI (reference sequence). The DNA of the CDR3 is TGTGCCAGCGTCCGACGGGGGAACACTGAAGCTTTCTTT. Protein product: CASVRRGNTEAFF.

This rearrangement joins TRBV11-2 to TRBJ1-2; D might be TRBD1 (5 bases). Germline V gene lookup returns CDR1 SGHAT and CDR2 FQNNGV. CDR3 length equals 14 residues. V was clipped by 4 bases and J by 2 bases, with 11 bases between them. CDR3 in DNA: TGTGCCAGCAGCTCGAGGGACGGGAACTATGGCTACACCTTC. Its translation is CASSSRDGNYGYTF.

The rearrangement uses TRBV19 and TRBJ1-1; 7 positions match TRBD1. The CDR3 covers 14 residues. Losses at the gene ends were 9 bases for V and 4 bases for J; bases not matched to a gene: 11. CDR1 is LNHDA, CDR2 SQIVND, per germline (reference sequence). This CDR3 reads CASSDRVAITEAFF. The CDR3 region has the DNA TGTGCCAGCTCCGACAGGGTAGCTATCACTGAAGCTTTCTTT.

On this clone itself: Other DNA sequences in the sample encode the same CDR3. The gene calls are TRBV6-5 and TRBJ1-1; the D is unclear. Germline V lookup: CDR1 MNHEY, CDR2 SVGAGI. The V end lost 0 bases, the J end lost 1 base, and 6 bases lay between the germline ends. The CDR3 totals 14 residues. The CDR3 coding sequence is TGTGCCAGCAGTTACTCGGGCGGGAACACTGAAGCTTTCTTT. Protein sequence: CASSYSGGNTEAFF.

The chain combines TRBV2 with TRBJ2-1; TRBD2 might be the D (7 bases). CDR3 length equals 15 residues. Germline V gives CDR1 SNHLY, CDR2 FYNNEI. V was shortened by 6 bases and J by 7 bases, with 19 bases between the two germline ends. Written as DNA, the CDR3 is TGTGCCAGCAGCGGGAGGCGGACAGTTTTGAATGAGCAGTTCTTC. This encodes CASSGRRTVLNEQFF.

The V and J genes are TRBV4-3 and TRBJ1-1; unclear D gene. The germline gives CDR1 LGHNA, CDR2 YSLEER. Between the trimmed V and J ends, which lost 1 base and 7 bases, there was a span of 13 bases. The CDR3 spans 14 residues. CDR3 coding DNA: TGCGCCAGCAGCCAAGTGGGCACCGGCGGTGAAGCTTTCTTT. Translation: CASSQVGTGGEAFF.

J is TRBJ2-7 and V is TRBV5-4, with D tentatively TRBD1 (5 bases). Germline assignment: CDR1 SGHNT and CDR2 YYREEE (reference sequence). The CDR3 loop spans 15 amino acids. Trimming left V 3 bases short and J 1 base short, with 14 bases between. The CDR3 sequence is CASSSQGEVSYEQYF. DNA of the CDR3: TGTGCCAGCAGCTCTCAGGGTGAGGTGTCCTACGAGCAGTACTTC.